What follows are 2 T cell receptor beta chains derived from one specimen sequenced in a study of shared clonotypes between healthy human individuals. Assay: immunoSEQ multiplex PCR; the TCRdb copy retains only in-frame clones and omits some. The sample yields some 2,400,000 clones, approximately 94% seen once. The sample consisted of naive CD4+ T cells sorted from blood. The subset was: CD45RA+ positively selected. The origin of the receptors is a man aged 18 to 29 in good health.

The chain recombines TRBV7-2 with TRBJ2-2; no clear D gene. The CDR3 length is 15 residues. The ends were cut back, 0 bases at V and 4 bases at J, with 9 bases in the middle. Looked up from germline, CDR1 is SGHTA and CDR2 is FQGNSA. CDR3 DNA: TGTGCCAGCAGCTTAGCCAGGTCGGGCACCGGGGAGCTGTTTTTT. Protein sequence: CASSLARSGTGELFF.

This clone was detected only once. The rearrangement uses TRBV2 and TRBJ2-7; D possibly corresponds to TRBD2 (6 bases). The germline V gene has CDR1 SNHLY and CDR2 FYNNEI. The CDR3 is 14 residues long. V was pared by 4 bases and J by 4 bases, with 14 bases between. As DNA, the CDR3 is TGTGCCAGCAGTGGGGGGGTCCCGAATTACGAGCAGTACTTC. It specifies CASSGGVPNYEQYF.